This T cell receptor beta chain was documented in a study of blood T cells in healthy people across ages. With each sample, at least 6 micrograms of total RNA were extracted. The germline gives CDR1 GTSNPN, CDR2 SVGIG (reference sequence). This CDR3 has 15 residues. Trimming left V 2 bases short and J 5 bases short, with 15 bases between. A sample-barcoded 5' primer and a J-beta primer mix were used in a second PCR of about 7 to 12 cycles. TCRdb recomputed calls from the 5' RACE reads with MiXCR, one row per CDR3 protein. The sample consists of 850,000 to 950,000 distinct CDR3 sequences, under 30% of them appearing once.

This TCR derives from a woman of 80 years or more in good health. Sequencing was done on a sample of blood. The genes are TRBV30 and TRBJ1-4; possibly TRBD1 for D (5 bases). CDR3 amino acids: CAWSPPGLLNEKLFF. The DNA for the CDR3 is TGTGCCTGGAGTCCCCCGGGGCTACTCAATGAAAAACTGTTTTTT.